This T cell receptor (beta chain) was captured in a study of post-analysis software for immune sequencing data. Built from TCR beta cDNA, the libraries had unique molecular identifiers in them. In TCRdb, the PCR reads were re-called with MiXCR into one record per CDR3 protein. Here the sample spans about 760,000 distinct CDR3 sequences, roughly 29% being singletons. Study-level points and caveats: The F measure placed samples prepared in the same batch into strongly shared clusters. When compared against controls, multiple sclerosis patients showed significantly lower normalized Chao1 diversity. Patients showed TRBV5-6, TRBV5-1 and TRBV20-1 among roughly 5 TRBV segments more frequent than in controls.

The CDR3 has 15 residues. Per the germline V gene, CDR1 is SGHVS and CDR2 is FQNEAQ. A remark on this clonotype: What it binds is unknown.

J is TRBJ2-5 and V is TRBV7-8; 10 bases agree with TRBD2. Near its end, the DNA agrees better with TRBJ2-7, so the J call may be wrong. The TCR sequence derives from a girl aged 5 to 17 with multiple sclerosis. The specimen sequenced was blood. CDR3 bases: TGTGCCAGCAGCTTTAGCGGGGGGCAAGGGGGCGAGCAGTACTTC. It encodes CASSFSGGQGGEQYF.